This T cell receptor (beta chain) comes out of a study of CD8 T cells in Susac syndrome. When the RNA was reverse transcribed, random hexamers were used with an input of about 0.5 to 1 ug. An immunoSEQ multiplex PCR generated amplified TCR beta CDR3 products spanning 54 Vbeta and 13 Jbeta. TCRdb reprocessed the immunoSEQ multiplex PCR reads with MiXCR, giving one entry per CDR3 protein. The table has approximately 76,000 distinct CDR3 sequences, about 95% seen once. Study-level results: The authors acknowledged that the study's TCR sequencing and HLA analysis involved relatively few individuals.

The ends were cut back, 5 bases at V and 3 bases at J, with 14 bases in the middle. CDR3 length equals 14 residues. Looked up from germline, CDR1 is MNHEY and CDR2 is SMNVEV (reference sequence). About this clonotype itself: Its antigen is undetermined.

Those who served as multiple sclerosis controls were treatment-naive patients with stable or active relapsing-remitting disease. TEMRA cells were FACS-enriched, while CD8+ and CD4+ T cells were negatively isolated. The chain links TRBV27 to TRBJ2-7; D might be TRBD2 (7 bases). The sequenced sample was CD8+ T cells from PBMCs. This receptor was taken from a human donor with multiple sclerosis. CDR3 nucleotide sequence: TGTGCCAGCAGTCCGGGGGGCCGTAACTACGAGCAGTACTTC. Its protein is CASSPGGRNYEQYF.